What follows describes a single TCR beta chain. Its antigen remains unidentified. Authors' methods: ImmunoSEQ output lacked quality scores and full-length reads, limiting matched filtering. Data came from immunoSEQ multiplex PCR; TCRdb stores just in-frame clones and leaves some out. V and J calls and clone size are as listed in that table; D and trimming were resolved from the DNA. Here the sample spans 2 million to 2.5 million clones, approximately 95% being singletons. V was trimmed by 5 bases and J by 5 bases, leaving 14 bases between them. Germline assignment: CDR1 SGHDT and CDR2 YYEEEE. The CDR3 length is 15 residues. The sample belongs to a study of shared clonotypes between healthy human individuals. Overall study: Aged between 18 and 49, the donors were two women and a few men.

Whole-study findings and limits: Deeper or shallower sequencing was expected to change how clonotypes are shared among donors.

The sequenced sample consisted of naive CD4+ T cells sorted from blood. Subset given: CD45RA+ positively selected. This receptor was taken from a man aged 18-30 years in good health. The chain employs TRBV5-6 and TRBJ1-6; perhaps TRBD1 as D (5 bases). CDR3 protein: CASSRGGRDNSPLHF. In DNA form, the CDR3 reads TGTGCCAGCAGTCGCGGGGGACGGGATAATTCACCCCTCCACTTT. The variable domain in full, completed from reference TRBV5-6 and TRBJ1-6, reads DAGVTQSPTHLIKTRGQQVTLRCSPKSGHDTVSWYQQALGQGPQFIFQYYEEEERQRGNFPDRFSGHQFPNYSSELNVNALLLGDSALYLCASSRGGRDNSPLHFGNGTRLTVT.